This entry describes one T cell receptor (beta chain). Trimming removed 0 bases at V and 2 bases at J, with 11 bases between. This CDR3 contains 15 residues. The germline V gene encodes CDR1 LNHDA and CDR2 SQIVND (reference sequence). This entry comes from a study of human thymus T cells. The source of the thymus tissue was resections taken during corrective heart surgery. Only in-frame clones appear in the TCRdb table, and some are missing; sequencing was by immunoSEQ multiplex PCR. The sample carries some 130,000 clones, around 94% recorded once. The J gene is TRBJ2-7, the V gene TRBV19; the D is unclear. The sample consisted of thymus tissue. The sequence was obtained from a boy younger than two with a congenital heart defect but otherwise immunologically healthy. CDR3 DNA: TGTGCCAGTAGTATAGACGGCAACCTTCCCTACGAGCAGTACTTC. It translates to CASSIDGNLPYEQYF.